The clone carrying this TCR beta chain counts as medium-sized. Its antigen is currently unknown. The junction departs from the called germline gene at one end, perhaps through a read error. Germline values: CDR1 MGHRA, CDR2 YSYEKL. The CDR3 contains 11 residues. The time point denotes: week 47, end of study. Every vaccination contained 300 ug of the mutant IDH1 20-mer peptide and was paired with topical imiquimod. The data were obtained in a study of a mutant IDH1 vaccine in newly diagnosed glioma. Study-level background: Following radiotherapy alone, or alongside temozolomide cycles, vaccination was started after an interval of 4-6 weeks.

The data were produced by immunoSEQ multiplex PCR, yet TCRdb's version contains in-frame clones alone and is incomplete. The sample gives about 24,000 clones, roughly 87% of which show up once; around 3.8% is in the top ten. This material consisted of PBMCs, taken from a glioma patient whose treatment included an IDH1 peptide vaccine. The source of this sequence is a man aged 35 to 55 with glioma. Some clones in this sample may be carry-over from other donors' samples. The rearrangement joins TRBV4-1 to TRBJ1-1; D remains unclear. The CDR3 nucleotides read TGCGCCAGCAGCCGTGGGAGAGGATGCGTCTTT. This sequence encodes CASSRGRGCVF.